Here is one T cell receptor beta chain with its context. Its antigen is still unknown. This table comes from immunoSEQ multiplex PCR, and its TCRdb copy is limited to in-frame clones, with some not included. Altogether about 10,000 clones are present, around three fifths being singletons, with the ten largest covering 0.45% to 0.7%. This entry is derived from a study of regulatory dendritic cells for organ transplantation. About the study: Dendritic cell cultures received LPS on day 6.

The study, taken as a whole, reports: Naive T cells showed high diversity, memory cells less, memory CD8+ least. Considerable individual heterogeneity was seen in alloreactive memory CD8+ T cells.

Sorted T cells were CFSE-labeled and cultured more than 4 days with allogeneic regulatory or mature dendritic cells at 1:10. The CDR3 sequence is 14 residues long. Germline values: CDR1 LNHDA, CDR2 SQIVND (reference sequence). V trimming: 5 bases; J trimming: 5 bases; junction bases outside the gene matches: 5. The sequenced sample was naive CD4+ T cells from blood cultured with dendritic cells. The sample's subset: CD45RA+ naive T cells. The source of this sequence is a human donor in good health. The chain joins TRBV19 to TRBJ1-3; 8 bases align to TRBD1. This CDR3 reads CASSVDRGRNTIYF. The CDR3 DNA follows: TGTGCCAGTAGTGTTGACAGGGGAAGAAACACCATATATTTT.